Presented here are 13 T cell receptor beta chains from one specimen sequenced in a study of graft-versus-host responses after intestinal transplantation. Here immunoSEQ multiplex PCR was the method, and the copy in TCRdb shows in-frame clones only, minus some. The data hold 20,000 to 25,000 clones, with 56% observed a single time. The sequences come from alloreactive CD4+ T cells from a mixed lymphocyte reaction culture, collected before intestinal transplant. Subset noted: CFSE-low proliferating T cells sorted from approximately six-day pre-transplant mixed lymphocyte reaction (GvH or HvG direction). The receptors stem from a human patient who received an intestinal transplant.

This clone has only one observation. CDR3 coding DNA: TGCGCCAGCCGTCCCGGGACAGGGCCGGGGACCCAGTACTTC. Its protein is CASRPGTGPGTQYF. The chain employs TRBV5-1 and TRBJ2-5; 9 bases map to TRBD1. The V gene's germline CDR1 is SGHRS and CDR2 YFSETQ. The CDR3 covers 14 residues. The V gene end was trimmed by 7 bases and the J gene end by 7 bases; junction bases not matched to a gene: 11.

The V and J genes are TRBV6-1 and TRBJ2-7; D may be TRBD2 (5 bases). Looked up from germline, CDR1 is MNHNS and CDR2 is SASEGT. V was clipped by 6 bases and J by 6 bases, with 15 bases between them. The length of the CDR3 is 13 residues. In DNA form, the CDR3 reads TGTGCCAGCAGAAGAGAGGGCCTGCGCGAGCAGTACTTC. Amino acids: CASRREGLREQYF.

The chain is built from TRBV11-2 and TRBJ2-1; 12 nucleotides line up with TRBD2. CDR1 is SGHAT and CDR2 is FQNNGV in the germline V gene. This CDR3 has 17 amino acids. V lost 5 bases to trimming and J lost 7 bases; unmatched junction nucleotides: 12. CDR3 sequence reads: CASSQGPFTSGRNEQFF. CDR3 nucleotides: TGTGCCAGCAGCCAAGGCCCGTTCACTAGCGGGAGGAATGAGCAGTTCTTC.

The V and J genes are TRBV2 and TRBJ2-7; perhaps TRBD1 as D (6 bases). V lost 9 bases to trimming and J lost 2 bases, with 11 bases between them. The CDR3 sequence is 12 residues long. Germline V gene data show CDR1 as SNHLY and CDR2 as FYNNEI. The CDR3 is CASYRDAYEQYF. The CDR3 DNA follows: TGTGCCAGTTACAGGGACGCCTACGAGCAGTACTTC.

The chain uses TRBV5-6 and TRBJ1-4, with 7 bases aligning to TRBD1. The CDR3 is 19 residues long. Germline V CDR1 and CDR2: SGHDT, YYEEEE. The trim removed 3 bases at V and 0 bases at J, leaving 14 bases unmatched. The CDR3, as DNA: TGTGCCAGCAGCTCATGGACGCGACAGGGTTGGGCAACTAATGAAAAACTGTTTTTT. Its protein product is CASSSWTRQGWATNEKLFF.

This chain joins TRBV6-5 and TRBJ2-5; possible D gene TRBD1, 6 bases. V lost 2 bases to trimming and J lost 5 bases, with 9 bases between them. Per germline, CDR1 MNHEY and CDR2 SVGAGI. This CDR3 spans 13 amino acids. The CDR3 sequence is CASSYDRLETQYF. The CDR3 nucleotides are TGTGCCAGCAGTTACGACAGGCTGGAGACCCAGTACTTC.

This chain connects TRBV4-1 to TRBJ1-4, with D hard to call. The V end was cut by 3 bases, the J end by 6 bases, with 11 bases between. This CDR3 contains 14 residues. Germline V gives CDR1 MGHRA, CDR2 YSYEKL. Written as DNA, the CDR3 is TGCGCCAGCAGCCACCCCACACGGGATGAAAAACTGTTTTTT. Its protein is CASSHPTRDEKLFF.

This chain joins TRBV5-1 and TRBJ2-1; weak D call: TRBD2 (6 bases). Deletions cut 0 bases from V and 5 bases from J, with 15 bases between. The CDR3 has 16 amino acids. CDR1 and CDR2 (germline): SGHRS, YFSETQ. The DNA for the CDR3 is TGCGCCAGCAGCTTGGCGTCCGGGGGTCGTCACAATGAGCAGTTCTTC. Its translation is CASSLASGGRHNEQFF.

This sequence joins TRBV27 and TRBJ2-5; 12 positions match TRBD2. Germline CDR1 and CDR2: MNHEY and SMNVEV (reference sequence). The CDR3 is made up of 17 amino acids. The J segment lost 5 bases and the V segment lost 0 bases, leaving 7 bases of the junction unmatched. CDR3 in DNA: TGTGCCAGCAGTTTATCCCCTAGCGGGGGGGCCCGTGAGACCCAGTACTTC. Translated: CASSLSPSGGARETQYF.

For this clone: This same CDR3 is encoded by further DNA sequences in the sample. The chain couples TRBV9 to TRBJ1-5, with 7 bases fitting TRBD1. CDR1 is SGDLS and CDR2 is YYNGEE in the germline V gene. The CDR3 length is 14 residues. J gave up 3 bases and V 10 bases, and 10 bases lay outside the gene matches. The CDR3 DNA follows: TGTGCCCGGGACCCGGACAGGATCAATCAGCCCCAGCATTTT. It codes for CARDPDRINQPQHF.

There are a few counts of this clone. The chain joins TRBV30 to TRBJ2-1; D gene uncertain. The CDR3 contains 11 residues. The V gene's germline CDR1 is GTSNPN and CDR2 SVGIG (reference sequence). Trimming took off 7 bases at V and 8 bases at J, with 12 bases between the two ends. The CDR3 nucleotides read TGTGCCTACCAGGCCCGATATGAGCAGTTCTTC. Encoded protein: CAYQARYEQFF.

The chain recombines TRBV7-8 with TRBJ1-1, with 7 positions matching TRBD1. V gave up 2 bases and J gave up 1 base; unmatched junction bases: 4. This CDR3 has 15 amino acids. Germline CDR1 reads SGHVS; CDR2 reads FQNEAQ. This chain's CDR3 is CASSLLNRGNTEAFF. The CDR3 DNA follows: TGTGCCAGCAGCTTATTAAACAGGGGGAACACTGAAGCTTTCTTT.

This clone was detected once. The chain has TRBV30 and TRBJ2-7, with D possibly matching TRBD2 (6 bases). Germline V gives CDR1 GTSNPN, CDR2 SVGIG (reference sequence). CDR3 length equals 12 residues. Trimming shortened V by 5 bases and J by 3 bases, and 11 bases separated the two germline ends. CDR3 amino acids: CAWSGLVYEQYF. The CDR3 nucleotides are TGTGCCTGGTCGGGACTTGTCTACGAGCAGTACTTC. Full variable domain (remainder filled in from reference TRBV30 and TRBJ2-7): SQTIHQWPATLVQPVGSPLSLECTVEGTSNPNLYWYRQAAGRGLQLLFYSVGIGQISSEVPQNLSASRPQDRQFILSSKKLLLSDSGFYLCAWSGLVYEQYFGPGTRLTVT.